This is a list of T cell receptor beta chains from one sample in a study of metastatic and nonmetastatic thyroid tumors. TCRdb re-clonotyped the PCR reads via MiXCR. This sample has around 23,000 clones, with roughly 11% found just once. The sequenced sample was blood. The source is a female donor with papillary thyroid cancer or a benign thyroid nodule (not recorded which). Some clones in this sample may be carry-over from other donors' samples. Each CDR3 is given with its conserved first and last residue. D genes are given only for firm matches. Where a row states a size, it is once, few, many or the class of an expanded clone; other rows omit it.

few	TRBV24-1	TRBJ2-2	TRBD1	TGTGCCACCAGGGGGACAGGGGACACCGGGGAGCTGTTTTTT	CATRGTGDTGELFF
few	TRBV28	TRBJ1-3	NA	TGTGCCAGCAGTGAGGGTGCAGCTGGAAACACCATATATTTT	CASSEGAAGNTIYF
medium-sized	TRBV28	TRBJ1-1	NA	TGTGCCAGCAGTTTGAACCCAGCTCGTCCAGCTTTCTTT	CASSLNPARPAFF
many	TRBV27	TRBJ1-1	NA	TGTGCCAGCAGTTTATCAAGGCCCCCAGGGGTCCGGCATTCCCCTGAAGCTTTCTTT	CASSLSRPPGVRHSPEAFF
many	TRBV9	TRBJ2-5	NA	TGTGCCAGCAGCGTCACAGGGAATTCCCACGAGACCCAGTACTTC	CASSVTGNSHETQYF
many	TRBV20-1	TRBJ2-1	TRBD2	TGCAGTGCTGGAAGTAGCGGGAGCTTCTACAATGAGCAGTTCTTC	CSAGSSGSFYNEQFF
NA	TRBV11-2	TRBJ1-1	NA	TGTGCCAGCAGCTTAAGCCGGGGGGTGGTTGCGATCCCTGAAGCTTTCTTT	CASSLSRGVVAIPEAFF
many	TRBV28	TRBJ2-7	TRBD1	TGTGCCAGCAGTTCCCCGGGACAGTTCCACGAGCAGTACTTC	CASSSPGQFHEQYF
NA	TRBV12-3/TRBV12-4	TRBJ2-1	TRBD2	TGTGCCAGCAGTTTAGCGCTAGCGGGACATTACAATGAGCAGTTCTTC	CASSLALAGHYNEQFF
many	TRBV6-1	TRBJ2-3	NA	TGTGCCAGCACCCGAAAGGTCGCGGTTGCGGATACGCAGTATTTT	CASTRKVAVADTQYF
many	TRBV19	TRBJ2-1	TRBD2	TGTGCCAGTCGACTAGCGGGAGAGCTCAATGAGCAGTTCTTC	CASRLAGELNEQFF
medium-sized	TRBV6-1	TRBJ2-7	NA	TGTGCCAGCAGTGGGACCTGGATGGAGACGGGCGAGCAGTACTTC	CASSGTWMETGEQYF
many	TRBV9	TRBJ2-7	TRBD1	TGTGCCAGCAGCGTAGGGGCAGGGGGCTACGAGCAGTACTTC	CASSVGAGGYEQYF
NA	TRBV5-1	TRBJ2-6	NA	TGCGCCAGCAGGTCGTGGGGTTCTGGGGCCAACGTCCTGACTTTC	CASRSWGSGANVLTF
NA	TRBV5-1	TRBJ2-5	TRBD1	TGCGCCAGCAGCCTTACAGGGGCTACTAACCAGGAGACCCAGCACTTC	CASSLTGATNQETQHF
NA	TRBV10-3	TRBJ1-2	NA	TGTGCCATCAGTGATTTCGGCGTCTCACAGTGGTTAGGCTATGGCTACACCTTC	CAISDFGVSQWLGYGYTF
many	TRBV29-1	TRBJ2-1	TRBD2	TGCAGCGTTGTCGCTAGCGGGAGACGCAATGAGCAGTTCTTC	CSVVASGRRNEQFF
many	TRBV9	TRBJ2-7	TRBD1	TGTGCCAGCAGCCAAGGGGGCGGCCCCTACGAGCAGTACTTC	CASSQGGGPYEQYF
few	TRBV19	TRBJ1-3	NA	TGTGCCAACCCTCCTGACAGCTCTGGAAACACCATATATTTT	CANPPDSSGNTIYF
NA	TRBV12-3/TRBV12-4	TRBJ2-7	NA	TGTGCCAGTAGTGACCTTAGCCCGTCCTACGAGCAGTACTTC	CASSDLSPSYEQYF
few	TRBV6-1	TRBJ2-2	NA	TGTGCCAGCAGTGATGGTAGGGAAGGCACCGGGGAGCTGTTTTTT	CASSDGREGTGELFF
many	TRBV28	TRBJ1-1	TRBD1	TGTGCCAGCAGTCCGTGGACAGGGGGGATCACTGAAGCTTTCTTT	CASSPWTGGITEAFF
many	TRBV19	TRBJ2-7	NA	TGTGCCAGTAGTAACAGTTACGAGCAGTACTTC	CASSNSYEQYF
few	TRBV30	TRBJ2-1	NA	TGTGCCTGGAGTGTACATTTGGGGCGGTCTTCCTACAATGAGCAGTTCTTC	CAWSVHLGRSSYNEQFF
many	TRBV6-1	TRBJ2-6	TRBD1	TGTGCCAGCAAACCAGACAGGGCTGGGGCCAACGTCCTGACTTTC	CASKPDRAGANVLTF
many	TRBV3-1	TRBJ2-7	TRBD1	TGTGCCAGCAGCCAATCTTGGACAGGGCGTGGCGAGCAGTACTTC	CASSQSWTGRGEQYF
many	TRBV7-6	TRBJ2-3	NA	TGTGCCAGCAGCTTAGATCCCCGGACAGATACAGATACGCAGTATTTT	CASSLDPRTDTDTQYF
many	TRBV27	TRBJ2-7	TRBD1	TGTGCCAGCAGTTTAGGGACAGGGTTTTACGAGCAGTACTTC	CASSLGTGFYEQYF
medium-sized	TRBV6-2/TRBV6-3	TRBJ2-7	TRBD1	TGTGCCAGCAGATCATGGGACAGGCTCTACGAGCAGTACTTC	CASRSWDRLYEQYF
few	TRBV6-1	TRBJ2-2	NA	TGTGCCAGCAGCCCCAGAGAAACCGGGGAGCTGTTTTTT	CASSPRETGELFF
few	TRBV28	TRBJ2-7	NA	TGTGCCAGCAGTCCCGGGAAAGACCGATACGAGCAGTACTTC	CASSPGKDRYEQYF
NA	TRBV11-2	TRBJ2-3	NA	TGTGCCAGCAGCTCCCGGGGCAGGGGCACAGATAAGAAGTATTTT	CASSSRGRGTDKKYF
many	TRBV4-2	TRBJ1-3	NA	TGTGCCAGCAGCCTCTCGACAGCTTCGGGAAACACCATATATTTT	CASSLSTASGNTIYF
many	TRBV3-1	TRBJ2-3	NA	TGTGCCAGCAGCGATCACGGCGTTGGGAACACAGATACGCAGTATTTT	CASSDHGVGNTDTQYF
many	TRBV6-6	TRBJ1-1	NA	TGTGCCAGCAGTTACGGGCCAACAGGAATGAACACTGAAGCTTTCTTT	CASSYGPTGMNTEAFF
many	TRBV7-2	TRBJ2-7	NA	TGTGCCAGCAGCTCGGGACTCCTCGGGGAGCAGTACTTC	CASSSGLLGEQYF
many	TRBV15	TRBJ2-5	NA	TGTGCCACCAGCAGAGATAGTCAGCAAGAGACCCAGTACTTC	CATSRDSQQETQYF
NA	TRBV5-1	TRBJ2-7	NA	TGCGCCAGCAGCTTGATAGGTGGGGACGAGCAGTACTTC	CASSLIGGDEQYF